These 20 T cell receptor beta chains were sequenced from one sample in a study of vaccination and CD4 T cells after COVID-19. No antigen is known for these receptors. Oncomine TCR Beta short-read sequencing was applied to DNA from cultured CD4+ T cells. The genomic DNA was obtained from cultured CD4+ T cells by extraction with the QIAamp micro DNA kit. Each CDR3 protein is one row after TCRdb ran MiXCR on the PCR reads. The sample lists approximately 9,300 distinct CDR3 sequences, 30% to 35% occurring once. This sample's treatment: approximately 9-day PBMC culture with coronavirus spike peptide pools or control peptides (ViraFEST assay). These CD4+ T cells came from an unexposed donor, sampled before the COVID-19 pandemic (2011-2018). Sequencing was performed on CD4+ T cells from blood, cultured in vitro. These receptors were obtained from a human donor in good health.

V usage is TRBV2 and J usage is TRBJ2-3; 11 nucleotides match TRBD2. CDR3 length equals 16 residues. V lost 6 bases and J lost 1; bases outside the gene matches: 6. The germline V gene encodes CDR1 SNHLY and CDR2 FYNNEI. The CDR3 DNA sequence: TGTGCCAGCAGGTCTCTAGCGGGAGGAGGCACAGATACGCAGTATTTT. Residues: CASRSLAGGGTDTQYF.

The J gene is TRBJ2-3, the V gene TRBV5-1, with D possibly being TRBD2 (6 bases). V was shortened by 4 bases and J by 0 bases, with 15 bases between the two germline ends. CDR1 is SGHRS and CDR2 is YFSETQ in the germline V gene. This CDR3 has 16 amino acids. The CDR3 coding sequence is TGCGCCAGCAGCACGGGGGACGCAGCTAGCACAGATACGCAGTATTTT. This codes for CASSTGDAASTDTQYF.

The V and J genes are TRBV29-1 and TRBJ2-7; D is uncertain. CDR3 length: 16 amino acids. The germline V gene has CDR1 SQVTM and CDR2 ANQGSEA. With 4 bases removed from V and 0 bases from J, the gap between germline ends came to 19 bases. The CDR3 sequence: CSVVPASLPDSYEQYF. In DNA, the CDR3 is TGCAGCGTTGTTCCTGCTTCTCTTCCCGACTCCTACGAGCAGTACTTC.

This clonotype was seen more than once but under ten times. The rearrangement uses TRBV28 and TRBJ2-3; the D gene could be TRBD1 or TRBD2 (5 bases each). CDR1 and CDR2 from the germline V gene are MDHEN and SYDVKM. This CDR3 has 15 amino acids. The V gene lost 7 bases and the J gene lost 4 bases, with 18 bases spanning the gap. The CDR3 bases are TGTGCCAGCAACCCGATTGAGGGGCTCGCAGATACGCAGTATTTT. Protein product: CASNPIEGLADTQYF.

The chain joins TRBV20-1 to TRBJ1-5; D perhaps matches TRBD1 (5 bases). Germline CDR1 DFQATT, CDR2 SNEGSKA (reference sequence). This CDR3 region has 12 residues. With 0 bases removed from V and 6 bases from J, the gap between germline ends came to 6 bases. The CDR3: CSAREGAQPQHF. CDR3 nucleotides: TGCAGTGCTAGAGAAGGGGCTCAGCCCCAGCATTTT.

The gene calls are TRBV7-8 and TRBJ2-3; D ambiguous. The germline V gene has CDR1 SGHVS and CDR2 FQNEAQ. The ends were cut back, 5 bases at V and 3 bases at J, with 18 bases in the middle. The CDR3 is 16 residues long. CDR3 sequence (DNA): TGTGCCAGCAGCCCCCCCCTAAGACTTGGGACAGATACGCAGTATTTT. It yields the protein CASSPPLRLGTDTQYF.

V usage is TRBV6-5 and J usage is TRBJ2-3; 8 positions agree with TRBD2. The CDR3 spans 15 residues. CDR1 and CDR2 from the germline V gene are MNHEY and SVGAGI. Trimming cost V 4 bases and J 1 base; bases outside gene matches: 4. This chain's CDR3 is CASSLAGRGTDTQYF. CDR3 nucleotide sequence: TGTGCCAGCAGTTTAGCGGGACGGGGCACAGATACGCAGTATTTT.

This clonotype has just one count. The chain joins TRBV20-1 to TRBJ2-3, with 7 bases that match TRBD2. This CDR3 comprises 13 residues. Germline trimming cut 3 bases from V and 4 bases from J; bases unmatched to any gene: 4. CDR1 and CDR2 from the germline V gene are DFQATT and SNEGSKA (reference sequence). The chain's CDR3 is CSASGGRADTQYF. The CDR3 bases are TGCAGTGCTAGTGGCGGGAGAGCAGATACGCAGTATTTT.

V is TRBV2 and J is TRBJ1-1; 8 positions match TRBD1. V lost 6 bases, J lost 5 bases, and 11 bases stayed unmatched. The CDR3 has 15 amino acids. The V gene's germline CDR1 is SNHLY and CDR2 FYNNEI. The CDR3 DNA follows: TGTGCCAGCAGCGTTTCGACAGGGGCGGGGACTGAAGCTTTCTTT. Its translation is CASSVSTGAGTEAFF.

This chain connects TRBV7-9 to TRBJ2-5; D is ambiguous. CDR3 length: 11 amino acids. Per germline, CDR1 SEHNR and CDR2 FQNEAQ (reference sequence). V dropped 4 bases and J dropped 4 bases, with 4 bases sitting between them. CDR3 nucleotides: TGTGCCAGCAGCTCGGTAGAGACCCAGTACTTC. Its translation is CASSSVETQYF.

The chain joins TRBV20-1 to TRBJ2-3; tentatively, D is TRBD1 (5 bases). CDR3 length: 15 amino acids. From germline, CDR1 is DFQATT and CDR2 SNEGSKA (reference sequence). Trimming pared 4 bases from V and 1 base from J, leaving 15 bases between. CDR3 nucleotide sequence: TGCAGTGCTACGCGACAGATACCGCGCACAGATACGCAGTATTTT. This translates into CSATRQIPRTDTQYF.

This clonotype was observed a handful of times. This chain joins TRBV5-8 and TRBJ2-6; D is ambiguous. V lost 2 bases to trimming and J lost 1 base, with 10 bases between them. The CDR3 extends over 16 amino acids. From germline, CDR1 is SGHTS and CDR2 YDEGEE. The CDR3 bases are TGTGCCAGCAGCTTTGAGATGGGATCTGGGGCCAACGTCCTGACTTTC. Its translation is CASSFEMGSGANVLTF.

This clonotype has a handful of counts. This chain joins TRBV10-3 and TRBJ2-3; 9 bases agree with TRBD2. From germline, CDR1 is ENHRY and CDR2 SYGVKD. The CDR3 consists of 15 residues. V shed 11 bases, J shed 3 bases, and the junction held 12 bases outside the gene matches. CDR3 DNA: TGTGCCTCCGGGGCGAGCGGGAGGAGTACAGATACGCAGTATTTT. Its translation is CASGASGRSTDTQYF.

The chain employs TRBV5-1 and TRBJ2-7; a possible D gene is TRBD1 (6 bases). Germline V gene lookup returns CDR1 SGHRS and CDR2 YFSETQ. The CDR3 spans 15 residues. Trimming took off 2 bases at V and 6 bases at J, with 18 bases between the two ends. CDR3 sequence: CASSFLNTGRSEQYF. The DNA of the CDR3 is TGCGCCAGCAGCTTCCTAAATACAGGGCGAAGCGAGCAGTACTTC.

This clonotype was picked up a small number of times. This chain connects TRBV6-2 or TRBV6-3 to TRBJ1-2, with D possibly being TRBD1 (6 bases). The CDR3 spans 14 residues. Trimming shortened V by 6 bases and J by 5 bases, and 16 bases separated the two germline ends. CDR1 and CDR2 (germline): MNHEY, SVGEGT. As DNA, the CDR3 is TGTGCCAGCAGCCTACGGGACACGACATATGGCTACACCTTC. Translated, it gives CASSLRDTTYGYTF.

The V and J genes are TRBV19 and TRBJ2-3; D not certain. V lost 5 bases to trimming and J lost 0 bases, with 12 bases between them. Germline V gene sequence: CDR1 LNHDA, CDR2 SQIVND (reference sequence). This CDR3 is 15 amino acids long. The CDR3 here is CASSARQPSTDTQYF. DNA for the CDR3: TGTGCCAGTAGTGCCCGACAACCTAGCACAGATACGCAGTATTTT.

This clonotype was seen a handful of times. The CDR3 protein is CAISESKPGAGSPLHF. CDR3 DNA: TGTGCCATCAGTGAGTCGAAACCAGGGGCTGGGTCACCCCTCCACTTT. The chain combines TRBV10-3 with TRBJ1-6, with D perhaps TRBD1 (6 bases). Trimming stripped 0 bases from V and 10 bases from J, with 16 bases between. The germline V gene encodes CDR1 ENHRY and CDR2 SYGVKD. This CDR3 contains 16 residues.

This clonotype is categorized as medium-sized. This chain links TRBV10-3 with TRBJ1-5; the D gene is possibly TRBD1 (5 bases). This CDR3 has 16 amino acids. Trimming stripped 0 bases from V and 2 bases from J, with 11 bases between. From germline, CDR1 is ENHRY and CDR2 SYGVKD. The CDR3 region has the DNA TGTGCCATCAGTGAGTCGTCGGGGGGGGGCAATCAGCCCCAGCATTTT. Encoded protein: CAISESSGGGNQPQHF.

CDR3 coding DNA: TGCGCCAGCAGCCAAGATGGACAGACCGATGCTGCGTGGGCTTTCTTT. Protein sequence: CASSQDGQTDAAWAFF. The V gene is TRBV4-3, the J gene TRBJ1-1; a weak D match, TRBD1 (6 bases). Germline V gives CDR1 LGHNA, CDR2 YSLEER. V was clipped by 0 bases and J by 11 bases, with 22 bases between them. The CDR3 runs 16 residues.

In this sample, this clonotype is medium-sized (0.01 to 0.1%). This sequence joins TRBV7-2 and TRBJ1-5; 7 bases are shared with TRBD1. This CDR3 has 14 residues. Germline lookup yields CDR1 SGHTA and CDR2 FQGNSA. V shed 5 bases, J shed 2 bases, and the junction held 3 bases outside the gene matches. For the CDR3, the DNA is TGTGCCAGCAGCACCGACAGGGGCAATCAGCCCCAGCATTTT. Residues: CASSTDRGNQPQHF.